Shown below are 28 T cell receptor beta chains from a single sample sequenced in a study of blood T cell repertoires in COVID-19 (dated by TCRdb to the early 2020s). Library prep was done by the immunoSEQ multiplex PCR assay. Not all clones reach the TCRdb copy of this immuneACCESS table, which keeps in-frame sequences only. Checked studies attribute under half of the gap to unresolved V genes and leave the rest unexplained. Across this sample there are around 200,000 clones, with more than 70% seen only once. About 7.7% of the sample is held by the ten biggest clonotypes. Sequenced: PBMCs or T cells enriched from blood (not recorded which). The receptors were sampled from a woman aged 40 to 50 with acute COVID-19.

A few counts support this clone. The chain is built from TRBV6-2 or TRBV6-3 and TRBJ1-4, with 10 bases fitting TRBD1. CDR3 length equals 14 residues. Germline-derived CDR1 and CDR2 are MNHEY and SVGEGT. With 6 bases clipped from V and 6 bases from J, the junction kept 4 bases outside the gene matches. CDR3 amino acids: CASSLGQGYEKLFF. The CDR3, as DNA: TGTGCCAGCAGCTTGGGACAGGGGTATGAAAAACTGTTTTTT.

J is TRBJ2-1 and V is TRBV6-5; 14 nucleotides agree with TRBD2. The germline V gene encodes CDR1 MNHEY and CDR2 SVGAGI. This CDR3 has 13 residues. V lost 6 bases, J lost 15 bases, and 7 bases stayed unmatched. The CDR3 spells CASSGLAGGLRFF. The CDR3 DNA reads TGTGCCAGCAGCGGACTAGCGGGAGGATTAAGGTTCTTC.

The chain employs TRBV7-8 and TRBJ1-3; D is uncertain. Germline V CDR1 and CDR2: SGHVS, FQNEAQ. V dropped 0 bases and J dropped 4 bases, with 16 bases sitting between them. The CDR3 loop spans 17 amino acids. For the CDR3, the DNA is TGTGCCAGCAGCTTAGCGTGGGCAGGCACCCGGGGAAACACCATATATTTT. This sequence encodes CASSLAWAGTRGNTIYF.

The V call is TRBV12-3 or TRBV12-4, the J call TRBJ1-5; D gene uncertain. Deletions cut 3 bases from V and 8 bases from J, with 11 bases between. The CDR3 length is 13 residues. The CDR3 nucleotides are TGTGCCAGCAGTTTTTCCGGGAAGGAGCCCCAGCATTTT. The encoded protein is CASSFSGKEPQHF.

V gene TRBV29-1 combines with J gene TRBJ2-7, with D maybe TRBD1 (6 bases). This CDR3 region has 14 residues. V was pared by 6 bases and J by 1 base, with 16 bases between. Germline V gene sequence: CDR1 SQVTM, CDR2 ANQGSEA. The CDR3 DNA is TGCAGCGTAGACGCCAGGGGCCGATCCTACGAGCAGTACTTC. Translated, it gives CSVDARGRSYEQYF.

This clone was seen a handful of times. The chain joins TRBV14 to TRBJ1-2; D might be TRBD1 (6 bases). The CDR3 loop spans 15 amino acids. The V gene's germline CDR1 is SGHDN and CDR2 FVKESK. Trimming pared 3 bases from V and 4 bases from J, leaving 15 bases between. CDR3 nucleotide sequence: TGTGCCAGCAGCCAGCAGACAGGAGTCCTCTATGGCTACACCTTC. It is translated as CASSQQTGVLYGYTF.

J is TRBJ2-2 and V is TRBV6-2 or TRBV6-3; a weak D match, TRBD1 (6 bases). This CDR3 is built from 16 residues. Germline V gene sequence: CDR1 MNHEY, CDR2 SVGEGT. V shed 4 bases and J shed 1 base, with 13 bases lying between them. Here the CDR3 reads CASSSLRTENTGELFF. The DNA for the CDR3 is TGTGCCAGCAGTTCCCTGAGGACAGAGAACACCGGGGAGCTGTTTTTT.

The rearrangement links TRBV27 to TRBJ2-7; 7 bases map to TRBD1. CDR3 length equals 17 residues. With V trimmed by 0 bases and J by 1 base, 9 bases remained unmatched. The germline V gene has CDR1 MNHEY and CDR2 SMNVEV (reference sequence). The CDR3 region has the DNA TGTGCCAGCAGTTTATCAAGGACAGGCTGGGTATCCTACGAGCAGTACTTC. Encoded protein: CASSLSRTGWVSYEQYF.

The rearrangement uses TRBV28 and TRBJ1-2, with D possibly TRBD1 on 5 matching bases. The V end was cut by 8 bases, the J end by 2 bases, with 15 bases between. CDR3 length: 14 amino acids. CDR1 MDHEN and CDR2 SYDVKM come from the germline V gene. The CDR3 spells CASEILGGNYGYTF. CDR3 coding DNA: TGTGCCAGCGAAATCCTGGGGGGGAACTATGGCTACACCTTC.

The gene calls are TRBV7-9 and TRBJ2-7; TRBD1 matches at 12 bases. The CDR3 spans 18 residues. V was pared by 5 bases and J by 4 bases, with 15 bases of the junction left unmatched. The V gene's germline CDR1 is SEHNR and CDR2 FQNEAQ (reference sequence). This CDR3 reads CASSPTPGQGALRYEQYF. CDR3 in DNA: TGTGCCAGCAGCCCGACCCCGGGACAGGGGGCCCTTAGGTACGAGCAGTACTTC.

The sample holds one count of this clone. The DNA of the CDR3 is TGTGCCAGCAGCCCCGCTCGGACGGGGAACTACGAGCAGTACTTC. It codes for CASSPARTGNYEQYF. The chain employs TRBV7-9 and TRBJ2-7; maybe TRBD2 (5 bases). Trimming cost V 5 bases and J 3 bases, with 17 bases left between them. The germline CDR1 and CDR2 sequences are SEHNR and FQNEAQ (reference sequence). The CDR3 sequence is 15 residues long. Full variable domain (rest looked up from reference TRBV7-9 and TRBJ2-7): DTGVSQNPRHKITKRGQNVTFRCDPISEHNRLYWYRQTLGQGPEFLTYFQNEAQLEKSRLLSDRFSAERPKGSFSTLEIQRTEQGDSAMYLCASSPARTGNYEQYFGPGTRLTVT.

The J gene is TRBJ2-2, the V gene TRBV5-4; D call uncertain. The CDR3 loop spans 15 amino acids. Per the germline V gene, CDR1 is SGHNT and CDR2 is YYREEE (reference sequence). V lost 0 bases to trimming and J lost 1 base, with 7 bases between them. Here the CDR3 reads CASSLALLNTGELFF. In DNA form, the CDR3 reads TGTGCCAGCAGCTTGGCACTCCTGAACACCGGGGAGCTGTTTTTT. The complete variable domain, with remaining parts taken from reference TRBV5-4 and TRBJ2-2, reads ETGVTQSPTHLIKTRGQQVTLRCSSQSGHNTVSWYQQALGQGPQFIFQYYREEENGRGNFPPRFSGLQFPNYSSELNVNALELDDSALYLCASSLALLNTGELFFGEGSRLTVL.

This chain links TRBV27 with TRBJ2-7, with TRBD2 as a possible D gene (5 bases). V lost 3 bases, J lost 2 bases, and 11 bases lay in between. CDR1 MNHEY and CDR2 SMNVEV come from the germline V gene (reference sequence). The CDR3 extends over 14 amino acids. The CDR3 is CASSLGSGTYEQYF. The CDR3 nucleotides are TGTGCCAGCAGTTTGGGGTCGGGAACCTACGAGCAGTACTTC.

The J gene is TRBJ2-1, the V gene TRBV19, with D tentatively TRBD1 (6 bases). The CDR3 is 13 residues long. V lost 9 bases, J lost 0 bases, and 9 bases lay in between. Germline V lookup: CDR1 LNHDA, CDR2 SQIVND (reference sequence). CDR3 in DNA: TGTGCCAGCGGACAGAGCTCCTACAATGAGCAGTTCTTC. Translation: CASGQSSYNEQFF.

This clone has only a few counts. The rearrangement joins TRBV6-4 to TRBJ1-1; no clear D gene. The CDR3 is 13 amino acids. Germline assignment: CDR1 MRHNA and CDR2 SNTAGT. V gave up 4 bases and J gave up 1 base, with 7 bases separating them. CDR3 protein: CASSAEENTEAFF. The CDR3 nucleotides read TGTGCCAGCAGTGCGGAGGAGAACACTGAAGCTTTCTTT.

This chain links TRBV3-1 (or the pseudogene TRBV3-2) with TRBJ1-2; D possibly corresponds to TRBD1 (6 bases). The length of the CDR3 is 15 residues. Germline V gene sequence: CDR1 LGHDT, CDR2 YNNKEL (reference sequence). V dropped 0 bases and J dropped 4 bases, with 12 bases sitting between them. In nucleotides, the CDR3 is TGTGCCAGCAGCCAAGATACAGGGAACCGCTATGGCTACACCTTC. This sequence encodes CASSQDTGNRYGYTF.

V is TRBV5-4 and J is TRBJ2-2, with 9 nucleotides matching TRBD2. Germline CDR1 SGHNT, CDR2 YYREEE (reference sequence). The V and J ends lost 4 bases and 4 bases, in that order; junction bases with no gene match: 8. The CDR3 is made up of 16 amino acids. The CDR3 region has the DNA TGTGCCAGCAGCCACCAGCGGGGGGCGATCACCGGGGAGCTGTTTTTT. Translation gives CASSHQRGAITGELFF.

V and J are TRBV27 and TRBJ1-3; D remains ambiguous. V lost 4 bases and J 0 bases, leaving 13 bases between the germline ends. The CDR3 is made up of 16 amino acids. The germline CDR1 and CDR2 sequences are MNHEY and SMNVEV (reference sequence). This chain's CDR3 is CASSSPSGNSGNTIYF. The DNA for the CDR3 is TGTGCCAGCAGTTCTCCGAGCGGAAACTCTGGAAACACCATATATTTT.

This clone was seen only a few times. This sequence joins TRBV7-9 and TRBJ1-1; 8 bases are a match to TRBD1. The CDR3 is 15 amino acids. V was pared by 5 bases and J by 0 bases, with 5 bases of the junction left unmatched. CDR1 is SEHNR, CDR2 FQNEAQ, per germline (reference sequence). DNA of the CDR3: TGTGCCAGCAGCCCTAGACAGGGGATGAACACTGAAGCTTTCTTT. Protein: CASSPRQGMNTEAFF.

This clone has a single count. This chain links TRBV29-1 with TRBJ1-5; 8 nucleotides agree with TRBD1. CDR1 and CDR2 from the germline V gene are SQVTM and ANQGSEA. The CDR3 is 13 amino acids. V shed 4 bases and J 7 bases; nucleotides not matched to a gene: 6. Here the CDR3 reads CSVGTGLGQPQHF. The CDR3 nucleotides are TGCAGCGTTGGGACAGGGCTTGGGCAGCCCCAGCATTTT.

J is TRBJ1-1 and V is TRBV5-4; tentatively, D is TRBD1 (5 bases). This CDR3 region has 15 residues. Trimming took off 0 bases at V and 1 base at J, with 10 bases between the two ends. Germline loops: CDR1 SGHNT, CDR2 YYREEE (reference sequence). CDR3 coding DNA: TGTGCCAGCAGCTTGGAGGGGCCAGCGAACACTGAAGCTTTCTTT. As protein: CASSLEGPANTEAFF.

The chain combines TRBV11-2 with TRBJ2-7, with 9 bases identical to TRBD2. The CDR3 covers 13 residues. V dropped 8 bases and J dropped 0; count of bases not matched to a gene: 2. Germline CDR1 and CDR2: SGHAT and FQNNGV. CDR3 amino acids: CASGTSSSYEQYF. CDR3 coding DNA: TGTGCCAGCGGGACTAGCAGCTCCTACGAGCAGTACTTC.

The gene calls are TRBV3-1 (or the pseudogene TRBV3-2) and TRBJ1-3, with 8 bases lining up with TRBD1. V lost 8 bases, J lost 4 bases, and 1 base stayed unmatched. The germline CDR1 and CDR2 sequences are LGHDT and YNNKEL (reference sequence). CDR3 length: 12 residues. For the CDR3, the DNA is TGTGCCAGCCGGACAGGGGGAAACACCATATATTTT. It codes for CASRTGGNTIYF.

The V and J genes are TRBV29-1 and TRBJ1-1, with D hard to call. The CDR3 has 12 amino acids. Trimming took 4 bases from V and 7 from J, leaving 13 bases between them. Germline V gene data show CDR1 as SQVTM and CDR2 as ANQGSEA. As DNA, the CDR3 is TGCAGCGTTGCCCAAACCGGGATTGAAGCTTTCTTT. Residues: CSVAQTGIEAFF. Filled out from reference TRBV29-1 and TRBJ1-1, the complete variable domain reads SAVISQKPSRDICQRGTSLTIQCQVDSQVTMMFWYRQQPGQSLTLIATANQGSEATYESGFVIDKFPISRPNLTFSTLTVSNMSPEDSSIYLCSVAQTGIEAFFGQGTRLTVV.

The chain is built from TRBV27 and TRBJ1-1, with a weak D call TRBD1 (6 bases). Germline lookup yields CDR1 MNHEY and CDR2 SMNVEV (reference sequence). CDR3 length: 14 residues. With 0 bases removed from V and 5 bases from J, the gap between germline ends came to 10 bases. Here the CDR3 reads CASSLSQGKTEAFF. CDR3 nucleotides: TGTGCCAGCAGTTTATCTCAGGGGAAGACTGAAGCTTTCTTT.

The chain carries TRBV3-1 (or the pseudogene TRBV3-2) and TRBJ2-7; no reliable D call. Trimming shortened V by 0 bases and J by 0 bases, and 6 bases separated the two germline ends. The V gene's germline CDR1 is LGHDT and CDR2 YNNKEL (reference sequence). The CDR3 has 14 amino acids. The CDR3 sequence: CASSQDTGSYEQYF. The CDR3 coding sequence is TGTGCCAGCAGCCAAGATACGGGCTCCTACGAGCAGTACTTC.

In nucleotides, the CDR3 is TGTGCCATCAGTGGATCGCGGTCAAGCGGGAATTCCGGGGAGCTGTTTTTT. Amino acids: CAISGSRSSGNSGELFF. The chain combines TRBV10-3 with TRBJ2-2; TRBD2 matches at 7 bases. In germline, CDR1 is ENHRY, CDR2 SYGVKD. CDR3 length: 17 residues. With 4 bases clipped from V and 6 bases from J, the junction kept 14 bases outside the gene matches.

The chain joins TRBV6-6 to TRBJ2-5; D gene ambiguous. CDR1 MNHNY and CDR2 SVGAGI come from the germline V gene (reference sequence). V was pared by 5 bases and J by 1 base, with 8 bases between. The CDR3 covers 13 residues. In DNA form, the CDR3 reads TGTGCCAGCAGTAAACAGTTCCAAGAGACCCAGTACTTC. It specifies CASSKQFQETQYF.